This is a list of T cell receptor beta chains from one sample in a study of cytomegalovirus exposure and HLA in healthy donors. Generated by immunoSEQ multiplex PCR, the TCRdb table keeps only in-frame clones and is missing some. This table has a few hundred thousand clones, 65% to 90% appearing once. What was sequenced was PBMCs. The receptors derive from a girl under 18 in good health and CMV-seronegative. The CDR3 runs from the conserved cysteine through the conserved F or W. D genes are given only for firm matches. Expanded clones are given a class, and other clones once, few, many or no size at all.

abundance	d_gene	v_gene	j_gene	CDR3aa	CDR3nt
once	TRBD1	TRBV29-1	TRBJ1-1	CSVVRLRTGLRINTEAFF	TGCAGCGTTGTAAGGTTGAGGACAGGGTTGCGGATCAACACTGAAGCTTTCTTT
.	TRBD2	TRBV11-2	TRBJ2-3	CASRPQAGGDRTDTQYF	TGTGCCAGCAGACCGCAGGCGGGAGGGGACCGCACAGATACGCAGTATTTT
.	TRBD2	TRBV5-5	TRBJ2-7	CASSFGAGGKTYEQYF	TGTGCCAGCAGCTTCGGAGCGGGGGGGAAGACCTACGAGCAGTACTTC
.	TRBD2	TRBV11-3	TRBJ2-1	CASSSRLAAEQFF	TGTGCCAGCAGCTCAAGGCTAGCGGCTGAGCAGTTCTTC
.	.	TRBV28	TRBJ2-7	CASRLYRQPYEQYF	TGTGCCAGCAGATTGTACAGGCAACCCTACGAGCAGTACTTC
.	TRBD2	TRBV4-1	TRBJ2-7	CASSQDPGLGSSYEQYF	TGCGCCAGCAGCCAAGATCCGGGACTAGGATCCTCCTACGAGCAGTACTTC
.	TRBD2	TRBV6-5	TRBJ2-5	CASSSGTSGGGQTQYF	TGTGCCAGCAGTTCCGGGACTAGCGGGGGGGGACAGACCCAGTACTTC
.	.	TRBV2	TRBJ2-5	CASRGAGETQYF	TGTGCCAGCAGGGGCGCGGGAGAGACCCAGTACTTC
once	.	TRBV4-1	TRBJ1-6	CASSLRGGVEENSPLHF	TGCGCCAGCAGCCTCCGAGGGGGTGTGGAGGAGAATTCACCCCTCCACTTT
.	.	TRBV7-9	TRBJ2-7	CASSLGQTATYEQYF	TGTGCCAGCAGCTTGGGGCAGACGGCAACCTACGAGCAGTACTTC
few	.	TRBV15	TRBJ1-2	CATSRMTGVNYGYTF	TGTGCCACCAGCAGGATGACAGGAGTAAACTATGGCTACACCTTC
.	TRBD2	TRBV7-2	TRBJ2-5	CASSTRTSGARETQYF	TGTGCCAGCAGCACACGGACTAGCGGGGCGAGGGAGACCCAGTACTTC
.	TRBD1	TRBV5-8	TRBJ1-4	CASSSGTGVNEKLFF	TGTGCCAGCAGCTCCGGGACAGGGGTAAATGAAAAACTGTTTTTT
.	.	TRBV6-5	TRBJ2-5	CASTLSPAPRETQYF	TGTGCCAGCACCCTTTCACCCGCCCCCAGAGAGACCCAGTACTTC
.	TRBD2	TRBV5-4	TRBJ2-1	CASSLNLGTSDNEQFF	TGTGCCAGCAGCTTGAATTTAGGGACTAGCGACAATGAGCAGTTCTTC
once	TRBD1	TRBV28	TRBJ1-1	CASSFRDRGRKAFF	TGTGCCAGCAGTTTTAGGGACAGGGGAAGAAAAGCTTTCTTT
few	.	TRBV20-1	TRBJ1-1	CSARDLSEAFF	TGCAGTGCTAGAGATCTCAGTGAAGCTTTCTTT
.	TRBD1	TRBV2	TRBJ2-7	CASSPPGGTGGRSYEQYF	TGTGCCAGCAGCCCCCCGGGCGGGACAGGGGGCCGCTCCTACGAGCAGTACTTC
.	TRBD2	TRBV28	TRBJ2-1	CATHGGSVYNEQFF	TGTGCCACCCACGGCGGGAGTGTGTACAATGAGCAGTTCTTC
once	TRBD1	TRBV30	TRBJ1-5	CAWRTGGDAQPQHF	TGTGCCTGGAGGACAGGGGGGGACGCACAGCCCCAGCATTTT
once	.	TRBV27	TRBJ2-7	CASGSGFYEQYF	TGTGCCAGCGGTAGCGGATTCTACGAGCAGTACTTC
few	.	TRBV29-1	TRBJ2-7	CSVWKDRAGEQYF	TGCAGCGTTTGGAAAGACAGGGCGGGGGAGCAGTACTTC